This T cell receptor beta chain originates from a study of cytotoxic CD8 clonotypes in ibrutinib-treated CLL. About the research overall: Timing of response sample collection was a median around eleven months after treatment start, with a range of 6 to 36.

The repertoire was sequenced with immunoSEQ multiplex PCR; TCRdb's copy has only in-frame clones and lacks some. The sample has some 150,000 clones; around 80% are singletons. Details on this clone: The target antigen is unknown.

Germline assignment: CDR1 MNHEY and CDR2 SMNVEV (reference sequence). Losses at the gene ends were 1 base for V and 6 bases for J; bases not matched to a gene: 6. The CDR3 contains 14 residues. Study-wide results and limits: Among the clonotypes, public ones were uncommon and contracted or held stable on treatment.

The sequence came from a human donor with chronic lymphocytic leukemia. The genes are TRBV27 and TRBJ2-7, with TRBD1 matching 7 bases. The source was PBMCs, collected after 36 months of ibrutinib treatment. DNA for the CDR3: TGTGCCAGCAGTTTATGGGGGACAGCCTTCGAGCAGTACTTC. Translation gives CASSLWGTAFEQYF.